Reported below is one T cell receptor (beta chain). The antigen remains unidentified. The data were obtained in a study of beta chain features in type 1 diabetes. Study-wide results and limits: The naive, central memory and Treg TCRB repertoires of patients appeared to be more similar to one another than those of healthy donors. There was a possibility that cDNA sequencing over-represented cells with high TCR expression. Shortening of TCRB CDR3s, moderate but significant, appeared in all four CD4+ subsets of Type 1 diabetes patients.

This CDR3 has 14 amino acids. From germline, CDR1 is PRHDT and CDR2 FYEKMQ (reference sequence). The V end lost 5 bases, the J end lost 3 bases, and 14 bases lay between the germline ends. Every isolated RNA sample was fully reverse transcribed, so sequencing captured expressed TCRB transcripts. Produced via immunoSEQ multiplex PCR; TCRdb's table is partial and in-frame only. The sample consists of hundreds of thousands of clones, roughly a tenth of them appearing once. The chain carries TRBV13 and TRBJ2-7; D is perhaps TRBD2 (6 bases). The specimen was naive CD4+ T cells from blood. The TCR was taken from a man aged 25-40 years with type 1 diabetes. CDR3 in amino acids: CASSRSMGGYEQYF. The CDR3 nucleotides read TGTGCCAGCAGCCGCTCTATGGGAGGCTACGAGCAGTACTTC.